This T cell receptor beta chain appears in the sequencing data of a study of technical replicates of blood from a handful of donors. Germline CDR1 and CDR2: SGHDN and FVKESK. Trimming cost V 5 bases and J 2 bases, with 13 bases left between them. This CDR3 has 15 amino acids. Sequenced by immunoSEQ multiplex PCR; TCRdb stores in-frame clones only, minus some. The table records about 56,000 clones, roughly 92% of them present only once. The sample taken for sequencing was PBMCs. The source of this sequence is a human donor in good health. Some clones in this sample may be carry-over from other donors' samples. The chain combines TRBV14 with TRBJ1-3; weak D call: TRBD1 (6 bases). CDR3 coding DNA: TGTGCCAGCAGCGGAAAACAGGGTGCTGGAAACACCATATATTTT. Translating gives CASSGKQGAGNTIYF.